Included here is one T cell receptor beta chain sequence, with context. Its cognate antigen is unknown. Using immunoSEQ multiplex PCR, the repertoire was profiled, and TCRdb retains in-frame clones only, with some absent. The sample has hundreds of thousands of clones; around 67% are singletons. This sample is drawn from a study of shared clonotypes between healthy human individuals. Regarding the study as a whole: What naive subsets generally showed was a larger estimated richness than memory subsets showed.

This CDR3 comprises 14 residues. Germline V gene lookup returns CDR1 MNHNS and CDR2 SASEGT. V lost 4 bases and J lost 2, with 11 bases in between. The origin of this receptor is a woman aged 25-40 years in good health. Sample: memory CD4+ T cells sorted from blood. Subset reported: CD45RA-negative fraction. J is TRBJ1-2 and V is TRBV6-1; D may be TRBD1 (5 bases). Here the CDR3 DNA reads TGTGCCAGCAGTGCCGAGACAGACAACTATGGCTACACCTTC. Amino acids: CASSAETDNYGYTF.